The following is a TCR beta chain sequence with its context. Its binding antigen is unknown. No per-base quality is available; no much larger clone lies one base away. V drops 4 bases and J drops 4 bases, leaving 10 bases in between. The CDR3 numbers 13 residues from cysteine through phenylalanine. Left in the record is the CDR3 DNA by itself, 39 bases read in frame from the first base. The germline V gene encodes CDR1 KGHSH and CDR2 LQKENI. Library creation used the immunoSEQ multiplex PCR assay. The multiplex PCR relied on a mix of 60 forward primers for TCR Vbeta segments and 13 reverse primers for TCR Jbeta segments. A multiplex PCR assay on genomic DNA amplified the CDR3 region of rearranged TCR beta genes. On the Illumina HiSeq System, the amplified TCR beta libraries were sequenced as 87-base-pair reads. The study's processing was this. In a later analysis, tens of millions of unique TCR beta chains were counted across the approximately 640 repertoires, and approximately 11 million of these chains were shared by at least two donors. Raw reads were error-corrected and collapsed into unique sequences with a nearest-neighbor algorithm that merged closely related sequences to remove PCR and sequencing errors. CDR3 sequences were aligned to IMGT reference sequences to assign V, D and J gene segments. For a sequence to be retained, a match of at least six nucleotides was required to both a V gene segment and a J gene segment. Rearrangements were classified as productive when the CDR3 lacked stop codons and remained in frame with V and J, and all other rearrangements were classified as non-productive. CDR3 was defined according to IMGT convention as the region running from the second conserved V-encoded cysteine to the conserved J-encoded phenylalanine. The earlier analysis of 587 of the donors excluded sequences that lacked an unambiguous match to a single V gene segment. In an earlier analysis of approximately 550 of the donors, V segments were called functional above 56.7% productive rearrangements and were called segregating when the between-donor standard deviation exceeded 5%. A statistical classification framework was built for diagnosing cytomegalovirus status from the catalog of TCR beta chain sequences. V and J gene assignment, in a later analysis, came from comparing TCR nucleotide sequences with IMGT/GENE-DB human TR gene sequences. In a later analysis, CDR3 sequences and most-parsimonious VDJ recombination scenarios were assigned using the TCRdist pipeline. In a later analysis, each TCR beta chain was defined by its CDR3 amino acid sequence together with its V-gene family, and reads without a unique V-gene family were excluded. To address suspected cross-contamination and a sequencing artifact, a later analysis removed roughly 640 highly shared, low-generation-probability nucleotide sequences. In a later analysis, a clonal expansion index was calculated for each public chain from normalized within-repertoire ranks of inferred template counts. In a later analysis, generation probabilities were computed using a VDJ recombination model fitted to out-of-frame rearrangements, and the results were checked against IGoR. In a later analysis, hypergeometric tests were used to score TCR-TCR, TCR-HLA and TCR-CMV co-occurrence, with a repertoire-size bias correction applied to TCR pairs. False discovery rates were estimated in a later analysis by permuting HLA or CMV assignments 20 times. In a later analysis, co-occurring TCRs were grouped using DBSCAN, with TCRdist sequence similarity added in when clustering inside HLA-allele-positive subsets. For co-occurrence clustering, repertoires with fewer than 30,000 or more than 120,000 public chains were excluded, along with 4 to 6 repertoires with anomalous nucleotide sharing. The table was pulled from immuneACCESS by TCRdb, which kept in-frame rearrangements only. Such tables lose some clones; where checked, under half of the loss comes from unresolved V genes, and the rest has no known cause. That table is the source of V, J and clone size, and D and trimming were worked out from the DNA. The sample has about 180,000 clones on record, roughly 80% of them singletons. More than 2.5% of the sample lies in the top ten.

The cohort comprised hundreds of healthy bone marrow donors. At the time of sampling, all cohort members were nominally healthy, though unrecorded immune exposures were likely present. The donor tested CMV seronegative, placing the donor among the 350 or so seronegative members of the cohort. A peripheral blood sample was provided by each donor, and peripheral blood mononuclear cells were used for TCR beta sequencing. The Qiagen DNeasy Blood Extraction Kit was used to extract genomic DNA from the blood cell samples. The data were obtained in a study of cytomegalovirus exposure and HLA in healthy donors (TCRdb year 2017). In terms of the full investigation: In an earlier analysis of under 750 of the donors, roughly 300 Gb of sequence data and 117 million unique TCR beta sequences from 150 million to 200 million T cells were reported. An early release covering about 600 HLA-typed donors comprised approximately 290 gigabases of sequencing data and 85 million to 100 million unique TCR sequences. The genetic ancestry cluster associated with self-reported Caucasian donors included about four fifths of the roughly 400 genotyped donors. The study aimed to test whether cataloging public T cell receptors could reveal signatures of past pathogen exposure. The T cell repertoires of 550 to 850 subjects were profiled by immunosequencing and related to cytomegalovirus serostatus. Along with the approximately 650-subject first cohort, a separate validation cohort of roughly 110 different subjects was used. The study combined high-throughput TCR immunosequencing, statistical association of individual TCRs with disease status, and machine learning to predict cytomegalovirus infection status. A later analysis re-analyzed previously published TCR beta repertoires from 666 donors and added high-resolution HLA genotyping to study TCR occurrence patterns. Rather than drawing on any new phenotypic data, the later analysis identified candidate immune exposures from TCR beta sequences and the way those sequences occurred across donors. An earlier analysis of several hundred of the donors applied high-throughput TCR beta sequencing to assess whether each TCR beta V gene segment acted as functional or pseudogenic. Alongside the repertoire data, information on donor age, sex, ethnicity and CMV serostatus was compiled. A later genetic analysis used genome-wide SNP genotypes for about 60% of the roughly 670 donors, treating that subset as a discovery cohort. Every discovery cohort repertoire had been produced on one sequencing platform. Class I and class II HLA loci were covered by the typing at four-digit resolution. The number of donors typed differed by locus, with about 620-630 for A, B, C, DRB1 and DQB1, 522 for DQA1, 606 for DPA1, and 472 for DPB1. Because of strong linkage in the cohort, roughly five DR-DQ haplotypes were treated as single units for association and clustering. Among 300 to 500 genotyped donors of the cohort, an average of approximately 220,000 unique TCR beta nucleotide sequences was sequenced per donor, of which roughly 18% were non-productive.

The study at large found these results: According to a later analysis, most CMV-associated TCR beta chains appeared to be HLA-restricted, and the HLA associations seemed to be driven largely by CMV exposure. Assigning TCR associations to individual alleles was difficult when HLA alleles, especially DR and DQ, strongly co-occurred. An earlier analysis of some 560 of the donors showed that most TCR beta V segments appeared in productive rearrangements either about 90% or about 30% of the time, which broadly matched IMGT annotations. In vitro tests confirmed that a few of the cytomegalovirus-associated TCR beta chains recognize cytomegalovirus antigens. The 87-base-pair reads could not distinguish some IMGT-functional V segments, including TRBV6-2 and TRBV6-3, so those segments were excluded. Only TCR beta chains were sequenced in this cohort, and the absence of alpha or paired-chain data limited detectable features. Compared with the 666-donor mean, donors in an Asian-associated ancestry cluster had fewer N-insertions in productive TCRs, according to a later genetic analysis. V-gene and J-gene trimming of TCR beta chains was associated with a missense DCLRE1C variant in a later genetic analysis, and the association was replicated in an independent cohort. CMV serostatus was the only immune exposure information available for the cohort. A further reported finding was that TCR beta sequences accurately predicted the HLA-A and HLA-B alleles for most subjects in the first cohort. Because counts were too low, roughly 18 rarely observed V segments, including chromosome 9 orphons, were left out of the earlier analysis of 587 of the donors. In a later analysis, TCR association rates were found to vary across HLA loci, with the most associated TCRs seen for DRB1 alleles and the fewest for HLA-C alleles. A later analysis found that HLA-associated TCR beta chains were more clonally expanded and had lower generation probabilities than equally common non-associated chains. In a later analysis, several top co-occurrence clusters were reported to appear linked to parvovirus B19, influenza, CMV and Epstein-Barr virus. Because HLA typing was unavailable for some donors at each locus, only the typed subset was used in association tests. A total of roughly 160 TCR beta chains were listed by the study as associated with cytomegalovirus. Presence/absence analyses assumed roughly uniform sequencing depth across donors, an assumption that may not hold. In both the original and validation cohorts, the classifier was reported to diagnose cytomegalovirus status with high specificity and sensitivity. The authors suggested that the approach could potentially be extended to other disease states and immunological phenotypes. Specific HLA alleles were associated with about 17,000 TCR beta sequences at a false discovery rate of 0.05 in a later analysis. Linkage disequilibrium might explain the correlated functional status among segregating V segments, but an unknown experimental factor could not be excluded. Across donors, most TCR sequences were observed very rarely, whereas some public TCRs were present in many individuals. A group of highly shared sequence variants was considered likely to be a technical artifact of the sequencing pipeline.

Specimen: PBMCs. The sequence is built from TRBV18 and TRBJ1-2; matching of 6 bases hints at TRBD1 as the D gene. This TCR was recovered from a female donor in good health and CMV-seronegative. Read as DNA, the sequence is TGTGCCAGCTCACGACAGGTTCTCTATGGCTACACCTTC. This sequence encodes CASSRQVLYGYTF.